These T cell receptor beta chains were read from a single sample in a study of CD8+ T cells in alopecia areata. The table came from immunoSEQ multiplex PCR; TCRdb's copy has only in-frame clones and leaves some out. This sample has roughly 250,000 clones; 67% occur once, and the top ten carry under 1.5%. The sample in question was CD4+ T cells sorted from blood, obtained at week 0. Every receptor here comes from a human donor with alopecia areata. CDR3s include the opening cysteine and the closing phenylalanine or tryptophan. D genes are given only for firm matches. Rows give clone size only sometimes, using once, few, many, or a class for an expanded clone.

v_gene	d_gene	abundance	j_gene	CDR3aa	CDR3nt
TRBV27	TRBD2	-	TRBJ2-7	CASSFRGGYTYEQYF	TGTGCCAGCAGTTTTCGGGGGGGTTACACCTACGAGCAGTACTTC
TRBV5-1	-	-	TRBJ2-1	CASSSTDNEQFF	TGCGCCAGCAGCTCGACAGACAATGAGCAGTTCTTC
TRBV30	TRBD2	-	TRBJ2-3	CAWSKVLAGPDTQYF	TGTGCCTGGAGTAAGGTACTAGCGGGGCCAGATACGCAGTATTTT
TRBV19	TRBD2	-	TRBJ2-5	CASSLIAGTETQYF	TGTGCCAGTAGTTTAATAGCGGGGACGGAGACCCAGTACTTC
TRBV2	-	-	TRBJ2-5	CASSEVLGGETQYF	TGTGCCAGCAGTGAAGTTCTGGGGGGTGAGACCCAGTACTTC
TRBV30	TRBD1	-	TRBJ1-5	CAWSGTGDQPQHF	TGTGCCTGGAGTGGGACAGGGGATCAGCCCCAGCATTTT
TRBV7-8	-	-	TRBJ2-1	CASIPRSGGYNEQFF	TGTGCCAGCATCCCGCGGAGTGGCGGATACAATGAGCAGTTCTTC
TRBV5-1	TRBD1	-	TRBJ2-3	CASSLGTLQGGADTQYF	TGCGCCAGCAGCTTGGGCACCCTACAGGGGGGAGCAGATACGCAGTATTTT
TRBV29-1	TRBD2	-	TRBJ2-7	CSVGTSANSYEQYF	TGCAGCGTCGGTACTAGCGCCAACTCCTACGAGCAGTACTTC
TRBV2	-	few	TRBJ2-5	CASTVAGLYETQYF	TGTGCCAGCACGGTGGCGGGACTTTACGAGACCCAGTACTTC
TRBV5-4	TRBD2	-	TRBJ2-5	CASSLKVTSGGAVETQYF	TGTGCCAGCAGCTTGAAGGTGACTAGCGGGGGGGCCGTGGAGACCCAGTACTTC
TRBV11-1	-	many	TRBJ2-1	CASLGPGNEQFF	TGTGCCAGCCTGGGGCCGGGCAATGAGCAGTTCTTC
TRBV9	-	-	TRBJ1-5	CASSVAGLWPQHF	TGTGCCAGCAGCGTCGCGGGACTGTGGCCCCAGCATTTT
TRBV5-1	TRBD1	-	TRBJ2-1	CASKTFGTGDYNEQFF	TGCGCCAGCAAAACTTTTGGGACAGGGGACTACAATGAGCAGTTCTTC